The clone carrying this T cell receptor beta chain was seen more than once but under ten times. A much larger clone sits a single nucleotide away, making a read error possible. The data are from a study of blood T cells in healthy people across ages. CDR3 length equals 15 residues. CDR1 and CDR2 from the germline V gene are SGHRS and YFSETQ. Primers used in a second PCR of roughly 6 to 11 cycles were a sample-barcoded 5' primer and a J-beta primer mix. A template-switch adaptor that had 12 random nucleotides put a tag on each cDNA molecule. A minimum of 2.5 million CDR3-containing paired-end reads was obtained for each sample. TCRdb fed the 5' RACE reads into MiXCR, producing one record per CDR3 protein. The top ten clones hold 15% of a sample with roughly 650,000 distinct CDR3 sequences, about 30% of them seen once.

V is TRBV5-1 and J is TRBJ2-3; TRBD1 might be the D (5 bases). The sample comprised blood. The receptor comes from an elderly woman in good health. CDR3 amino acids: CASSPDGHSTDSQYF. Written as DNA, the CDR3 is TGCGCCAGCAGCCCGGACGGACATAGCACAGATTCGCAGTATTTT.